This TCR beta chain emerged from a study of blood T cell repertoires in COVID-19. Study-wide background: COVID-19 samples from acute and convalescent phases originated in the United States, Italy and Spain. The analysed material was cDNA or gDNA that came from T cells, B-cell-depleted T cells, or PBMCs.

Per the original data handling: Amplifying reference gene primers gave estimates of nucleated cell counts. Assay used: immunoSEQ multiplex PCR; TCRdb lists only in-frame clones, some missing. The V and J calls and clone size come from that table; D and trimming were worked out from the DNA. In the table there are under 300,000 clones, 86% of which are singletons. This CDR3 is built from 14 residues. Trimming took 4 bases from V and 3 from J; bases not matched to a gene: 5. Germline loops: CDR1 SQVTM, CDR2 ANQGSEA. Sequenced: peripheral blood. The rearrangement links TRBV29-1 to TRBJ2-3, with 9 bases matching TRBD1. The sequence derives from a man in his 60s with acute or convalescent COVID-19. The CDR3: CSVARTGETDTQYF. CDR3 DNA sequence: TGCAGCGTTGCCAGGACAGGGGAGACAGATACGCAGTATTTT.